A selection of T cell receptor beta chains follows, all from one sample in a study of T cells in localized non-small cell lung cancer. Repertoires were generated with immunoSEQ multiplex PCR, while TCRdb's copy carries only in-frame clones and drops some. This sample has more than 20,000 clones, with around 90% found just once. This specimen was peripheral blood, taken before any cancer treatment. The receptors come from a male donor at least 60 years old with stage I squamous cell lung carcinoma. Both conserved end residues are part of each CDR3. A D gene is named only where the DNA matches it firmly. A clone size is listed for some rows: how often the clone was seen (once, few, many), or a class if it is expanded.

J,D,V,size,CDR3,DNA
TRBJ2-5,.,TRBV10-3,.,CAISERETQYF,TGTGCCATCAGTGAAAGAGAGACCCAGTACTTC
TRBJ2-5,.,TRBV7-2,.,CASSFYPGQETQYF,TGTGCCAGCAGCTTCTACCCCGGACAAGAGACCCAGTACTTC
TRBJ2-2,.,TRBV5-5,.,CASSRTALGTGELFF,TGTGCCAGCAGCAGGACCGCCCTGGGCACCGGGGAGCTGTTTTTT
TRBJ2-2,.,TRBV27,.,CASRLGGANTGELFF,TGTGCCAGCAGGTTAGGGGGGGCGAACACCGGGGAGCTGTTTTTT
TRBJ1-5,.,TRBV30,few,CAWRNPSRGRRRPQHF,TGTGCCTGGAGGAACCCGTCCCGGGGCCGCCGAAGGCCCCAGCATTTT
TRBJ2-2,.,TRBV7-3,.,CASSSRGELFF,TGTGCCAGCAGCTCCCGGGGGGAGCTGTTTTTT
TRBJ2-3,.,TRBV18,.,CASSLDRRGFDTQYF,TGTGCCAGCTCACTTGATCGCCGGGGCTTCGATACGCAGTATTTT
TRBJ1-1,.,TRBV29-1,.,CSVVGIGGVNTEAFF,TGCAGCGTTGTGGGGATAGGAGGGGTGAACACTGAAGCTTTCTTT
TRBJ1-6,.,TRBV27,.,CASSLVTGKSGSYNSPLHF,TGTGCCAGCAGTTTAGTAACTGGGAAGTCGGGCTCCTATAATTCACCCCTCCACTTT
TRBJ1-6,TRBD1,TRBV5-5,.,CASSLDATGGSPLHF,TGTGCCAGCAGCTTGGACGCGACAGGGGGATCACCCCTCCACTTT
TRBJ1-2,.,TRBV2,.,CASSERNYGYTF,TGTGCCAGCAGTGAACGTAACTATGGCTACACCTTC
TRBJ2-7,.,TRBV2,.,CASSPGPRSYEQYF,TGTGCCAGCAGCCCCGGGCCCAGATCCTACGAGCAGTACTTC
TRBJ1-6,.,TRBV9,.,CASSVGGQVGPLHF,TGTGCCAGCAGCGTAGGAGGGCAGGTTGGACCCCTCCACTTT
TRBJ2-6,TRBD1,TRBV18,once,CASSPDRVGGANVLTF,TGTGCCAGCTCACCAGACAGGGTTGGTGGGGCCAACGTCCTGACTTTC
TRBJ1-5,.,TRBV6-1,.,CATLVDSRNQPQHF,TGTGCCACCCTCGTGGACAGCCGCAATCAGCCCCAGCATTTT
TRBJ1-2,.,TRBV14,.,CASSQDTKSWRGYTF,TGTGCCAGCAGCCAAGATACGAAGTCTTGGAGAGGCTACACCTTC
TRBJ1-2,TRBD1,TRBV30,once,CAWSTGSDYGYTF,TGTGCCTGGTCGACAGGGTCGGACTATGGCTACACCTTC
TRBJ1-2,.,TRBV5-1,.,CASSLDGGASQNYGYTF,TGCGCCAGCAGCTTGGATGGGGGCGCCTCCCAAAACTATGGCTACACCTTC
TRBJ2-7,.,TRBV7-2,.,CASSFAAGYEQYF,TGTGCCAGCAGCTTCGCGGCCGGCTACGAGCAGTACTTC
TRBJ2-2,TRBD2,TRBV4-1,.,CASSPGLAGRTGELFF,TGCGCCAGCAGCCCTGGACTAGCGGGGCGCACCGGGGAGCTGTTTTTT
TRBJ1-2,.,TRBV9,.,CASSAPIDRRANGYTF,TGTGCCAGCAGCGCCCCTATCGACAGACGTGCCAATGGCTACACCTTC
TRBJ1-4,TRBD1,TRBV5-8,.,CASSSGTGSLNEKLFF,TGTGCCAGCAGCTCGGGGACAGGGTCTTTGAATGAAAAACTGTTTTTT
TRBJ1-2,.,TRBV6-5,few,CASSIQGRDGYTF,TGTGCCAGCAGTATCCAGGGGAGGGATGGCTACACCTTC
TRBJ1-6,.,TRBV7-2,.,CASSLGGPVGNSPLHF,TGTGCCAGCAGCTTGGGGGGCCCAGTGGGTAATTCACCCCTCCACTTT
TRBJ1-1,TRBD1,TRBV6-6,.,CASSYLPLGGGTEAFF,TGTGCCAGCAGTTACTTACCCCTAGGGGGCGGCACTGAAGCTTTCTTT
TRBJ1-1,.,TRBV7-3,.,CASSPQGENTEAFF,TGTGCCAGCAGCCCCCAAGGGGAGAACACTGAAGCTTTCTTT
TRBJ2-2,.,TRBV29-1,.,CSVGAYSNTGELFF,TGCAGCGTTGGAGCCTATTCGAACACCGGGGAGCTGTTTTTT
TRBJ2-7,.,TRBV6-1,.,CASSEQSYEQYF,TGTGCCAGCAGTGAACAGTCCTACGAGCAGTACTTC
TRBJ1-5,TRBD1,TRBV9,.,CASSSSGTGGPPQHF,TGTGCCAGCAGCTCCTCCGGGACAGGGGGCCCGCCCCAGCATTTT
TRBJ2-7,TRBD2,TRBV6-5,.,CASRFGGGTYEQYF,TGTGCCAGTAGATTCGGGGGGGGAACCTACGAGCAGTACTTC
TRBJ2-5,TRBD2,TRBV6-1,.,CASSAAGGGETQYF,TGTGCCAGCAGTGCCGCGGGGGGCGGGGAGACCCAGTACTTC
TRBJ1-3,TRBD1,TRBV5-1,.,CASSRLPQGKENTIYF,TGCGCCAGCAGCCGATTACCACAGGGGAAGGAAAACACCATATATTTT
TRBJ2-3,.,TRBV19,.,CASSIDRASEGTDTQYF,TGTGCCAGTAGTATAGATCGGGCTAGCGAGGGGACAGATACGCAGTATTTT
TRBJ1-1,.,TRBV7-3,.,CASSLNAAPLSEAFF,TGTGCCAGCAGCTTAAACGCAGCCCCTTTATCTGAAGCTTTCTTT
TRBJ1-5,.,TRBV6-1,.,CASSVAIPGQGHQPQHF,TGTGCCAGCAGTGTCGCGATCCCGGGCCAGGGACATCAGCCCCAGCATTTT
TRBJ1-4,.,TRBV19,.,CASRNRAAHEKLFF,TGTGCCAGTAGAAACAGGGCGGCTCATGAAAAACTGTTTTTT
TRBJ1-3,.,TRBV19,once,CASSTPGTLGNTIYF,TGTGCCAGTAGTACCCCCGGGACACTTGGAAACACCATATATTTT
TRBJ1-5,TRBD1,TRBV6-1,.,CASSRQGGQPQHF,TGTGCCAGCAGTCGACAGGGGGGTCAGCCCCAGCATTTT
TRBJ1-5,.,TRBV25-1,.,CASSEWEFNQPQHF,TGTGCCAGCAGTGAATGGGAATTCAATCAGCCCCAGCATTTT
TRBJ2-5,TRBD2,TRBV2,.,CASSDVAGGGETQYF,TGTGCCAGCAGTGACGTAGCGGGGGGCGGGGAGACCCAGTACTTC
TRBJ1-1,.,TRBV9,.,CASSVEEGNPEAFF,TGTGCCAGCAGCGTAGAGGAGGGGAATCCTGAAGCTTTCTTT
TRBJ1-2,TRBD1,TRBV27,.,CASRALTGNYGYTF,TGTGCCAGCAGGGCCCTGACAGGGAACTATGGCTACACCTTC
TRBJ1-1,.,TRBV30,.,CAWSFTETEAFF,TGTGCCTGGAGTTTTACAGAAACTGAAGCTTTCTTT
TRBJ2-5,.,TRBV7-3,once,CASSSDSRETQYF,TGTGCCAGCAGCTCGGACAGTAGAGAGACCCAGTACTTC
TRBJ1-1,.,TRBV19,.,CASTPTENTEAFF,TGTGCCAGTACTCCTACCGAGAACACTGAAGCTTTCTTT
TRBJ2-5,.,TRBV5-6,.,CASSLMETQYF,TGTGCCAGCAGCTTGATGGAGACCCAGTACTTC
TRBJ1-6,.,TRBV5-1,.,CASSLEGGFNSPLHF,TGCGCCAGCAGCTTGGAAGGGGGGTTTAATTCACCCCTCCACTTT